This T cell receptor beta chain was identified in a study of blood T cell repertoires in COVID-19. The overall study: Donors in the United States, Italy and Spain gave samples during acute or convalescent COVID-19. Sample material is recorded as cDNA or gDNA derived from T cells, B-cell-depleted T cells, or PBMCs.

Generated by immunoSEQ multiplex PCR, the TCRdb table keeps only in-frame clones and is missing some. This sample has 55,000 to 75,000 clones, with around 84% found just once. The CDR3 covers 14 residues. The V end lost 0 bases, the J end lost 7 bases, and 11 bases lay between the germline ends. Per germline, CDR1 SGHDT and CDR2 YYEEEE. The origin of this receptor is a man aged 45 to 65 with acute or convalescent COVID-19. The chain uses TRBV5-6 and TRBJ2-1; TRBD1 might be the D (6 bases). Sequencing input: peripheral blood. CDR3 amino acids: CASSLAPTGNEQFF. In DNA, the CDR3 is TGTGCCAGCAGCTTGGCCCCAACAGGGAATGAGCAGTTCTTC.